The clone carrying this T cell receptor beta chain appeared many times. The antigen is unknown. This record comes from a study of T-cell memory formation after mild COVID-19. Broader study findings: The authors left the SARS-CoV-2 specificity of second-wave clones peaking on day 37 unconfirmed.

Constant-segment primers were used for 5'RACE, and the resulting TCR alpha and TCR beta cDNA libraries carried sample barcodes and UMIs. One entry per CDR3 protein, called by TCRdb with MiXCR from the 5' RACE reads. Of about 240,000 distinct CDR3 sequences listed, more than 8% are singletons. The clonotype was recovered from a man aged 18 to 29 who had mild COVID-19 (a few samples of this study predate the infection). Cell type and time point are not known. The sample comprised PBMCs or a T cell subset sorted from them (not recorded which).

CDR3 sequence reads: CASSWTSAYEQYV. In DNA, the CDR3 is TGTGCCAGCAGCTGGACTAGCGCCTACGAGCAGTACGTC. This chain links TRBV7-2 with TRBJ2-7, with 9 bases matching TRBD2. The CDR3 spans 13 residues. From germline, CDR1 is SGHTA and CDR2 FQGNSA. Unmatched junction bases numbered 0, after V lost 4 bases and J lost 2 bases.